A single sample gave rise to the 17 T cell receptor beta chains below, sequenced in a study of blood T cell repertoires in COVID-19. Generated by immunoSEQ multiplex PCR, the TCRdb table keeps only in-frame clones and is missing some. The sample has some 96,000 clones, under 90% seen once. Sequenced material: peripheral blood. Receptors originate from a human donor in a cohort sampled during active COVID-19.

The chain recombines TRBV2 with TRBJ1-2; D perhaps matches TRBD1 (5 bases). This CDR3 has 12 residues. Germline lookup yields CDR1 SNHLY and CDR2 FYNNEI. V gave up 10 bases and J gave up 0 bases, with 9 bases separating them. Written as DNA, the CDR3 is TGTGCCACCAGACAGACTAACTATGGCTACACCTTC. It yields the protein CATRQTNYGYTF. The whole variable domain, filled in from reference TRBV2 and TRBJ1-2, reads EPEVTQTPSHQVTQMGQEVILRCVPISNHLYFYWYRQILGQKVEFLVSFYNNEISEKSEIFDDQFSVERPDGSNFTLKIRSTKLEDSAMYFCATRQTNYGYTFGSGTRLTVV.

The V and J genes are TRBV11-2 and TRBJ2-7, with 12 bases lining up with TRBD2. Germline CDR1 reads SGHAT; CDR2 reads FQNNGV. The CDR3 loop spans 16 amino acids. V trimming: 5 bases; J trimming: 7 bases; junction bases outside the gene matches: 12. The CDR3 sequence is CASSNGLAGNILEQYF. The CDR3 bases are TGTGCCAGCAGCAATGGACTAGCGGGGAACATTTTGGAGCAGTACTTC.

This clone was observed once. V gene TRBV19 combines with J gene TRBJ1-3; 12 nucleotides match TRBD1. Germline loops: CDR1 LNHDA, CDR2 SQIVND (reference sequence). Trimming removed 7 bases from V and 3 bases from J; junction bases left unmatched: 4. This CDR3 contains 15 residues. The CDR3 loop reads CASMGQGASGNTIYF. The CDR3 bases are TGTGCCAGTATGGGACAGGGGGCGAGTGGAAACACCATATATTTT. Drawing the rest from reference TRBV19 and TRBJ1-3, the complete variable domain is DGGITQSPKYLFRKEGQNVTLSCEQNLNHDAMYWYRQDPGQGLRLIYYSQIVNDFQKGDIAEGYSVSREKKESFPLTVTSAQKNPTAFYLCASMGQGASGNTIYFGEGSWLTVV.

This clone was seen only a few times. J is TRBJ1-5 and V is TRBV28; D is ambiguous. V shed 1 base and J shed 9 bases, with 10 bases lying between them. Germline CDR1 is MDHEN and CDR2 is SYDVKM. CDR3 size: 13 residues. DNA of the CDR3: TGTGCCAGCAGTTTATCTGCAGAGCGGCCCCAGCATTTT. Translated, it gives CASSLSAERPQHF. Filled out from reference TRBV28 and TRBJ1-5, the complete variable domain reads DVKVTQSSRYLVKRTGEKVFLECVQDMDHENMFWYRQDPGLGLRLIYFSYDVKMKEKGDIPEGYSVSREKKERFSLILESASTNQTSMYLCASSLSAERPQHFGDGTRLSIL.

The chain joins TRBV5-1 to TRBJ2-3; 10 nucleotides agree with TRBD2. Per the germline V gene, CDR1 is SGHRS and CDR2 is YFSETQ. The CDR3 extends over 15 amino acids. Trimming cost V 4 bases and J 3 bases; bases outside gene matches: 5. The CDR3 spells CASSLAGVPTDTQYF. CDR3 in DNA: TGCGCCAGCAGCCTAGCGGGAGTTCCGACAGATACGCAGTATTTT.

The chain joins TRBV10-3 to TRBJ2-7; weak D call: TRBD1 (6 bases). V lost 7 bases, J lost 2 bases, and 15 bases lay in between. The CDR3 runs 14 residues. Germline values: CDR1 ENHRY, CDR2 SYGVKD. CDR3 in DNA: TGTGCCATCAATGGGGCAGGGGAAGCCTACGAGCAGTACTTC. It is translated as CAINGAGEAYEQYF.

This chain links TRBV4-3 with TRBJ2-1; D unresolved. The CDR3 covers 15 residues. V was clipped by 4 bases and J by 3 bases, with 13 bases between them. Germline V lookup: CDR1 LGHNA, CDR2 YSLEER. The CDR3 protein is CASSRQRGSYNEQFF. CDR3 DNA sequence: TGCGCCAGCAGCCGTCAACGCGGAAGCTACAATGAGCAGTTCTTC.

This sequence joins TRBV19 and TRBJ2-7; D might be TRBD2 (5 bases). The length of the CDR3 is 13 residues. Germline CDR1 reads LNHDA; CDR2 reads SQIVND (reference sequence). V gave up 8 bases and J gave up 3 bases, with 14 bases separating them. This CDR3 is CASGRGMDYEQYF. The CDR3 DNA is TGTGCCAGTGGGAGAGGTATGGACTACGAGCAGTACTTC.

This clone was seen a few times. The chain links TRBV10-3 to TRBJ1-2; D is perhaps TRBD1 (5 bases). Trimming removed 3 bases at V and 4 bases at J, with 12 bases between. The CDR3 totals 14 residues. Germline assignment: CDR1 ENHRY and CDR2 SYGVKD. In nucleotides, the CDR3 is TGTGCCATCAGTGACTCAGGGAACGCCTATGGCTACACCTTC. This translates into CAISDSGNAYGYTF.

This clone showed up just a few times. The V gene is TRBV14, the J gene TRBJ2-7; TRBD2 matches at 11 bases. The CDR3 is 15 amino acids. V dropped 5 bases and J dropped 0; count of bases not matched to a gene: 3. Germline V gene sequence: CDR1 SGHDN, CDR2 FVKESK. The CDR3 here is CASSSGLAVSYEQYF. CDR3 in DNA: TGTGCCAGCAGCTCGGGACTAGCGGTCTCCTACGAGCAGTACTTC.

A word on this clone: Other DNA sequences from this sample encode an identical CDR3 as well. The chain carries TRBV18 and TRBJ2-3; D ambiguous. Trimming left V 5 bases short and J 0 bases short, with 6 bases between. The germline gives CDR1 KGHSH, CDR2 LQKENI. The CDR3 has 13 amino acids. DNA for the CDR3: TGTGCCAGCTCATCGTCTAGCACAGATACGCAGTATTTT. Amino acids: CASSSSSTDTQYF.

The rearrangement uses TRBV29-1 and TRBJ2-7; TRBD2 is a possible D gene (6 bases). V shed 1 base and J shed 7 bases, with 11 bases lying between them. The CDR3 is 12 residues long. Germline CDR1 SQVTM, CDR2 ANQGSEA. Here the CDR3 reads CSVEAGRGEQYF. CDR3 in DNA: TGCAGCGTTGAAGCCGGGCGGGGAGAGCAGTACTTC.

The V and J genes are TRBV19 and TRBJ1-1; TRBD1 might be the D (5 bases). This CDR3 is built from 17 residues. V lost 4 bases to trimming and J lost 1 base, with 19 bases between them. Germline assignment: CDR1 LNHDA and CDR2 SQIVND (reference sequence). The chain's CDR3 is CASSTYDGWQGNTEAFF. The CDR3 nucleotides are TGTGCCAGTAGTACCTATGATGGGTGGCAGGGGAACACTGAAGCTTTCTTT.

V gene TRBV2 combines with J gene TRBJ2-5; 9 bases line up with TRBD2. The CDR3 runs to 14 residues. Trimming at V came to 6 bases and at J to 3 bases, leaving 5 bases not matched to a gene. Germline V gene data show CDR1 as SNHLY and CDR2 as FYNNEI. CDR3 protein: CASRGERGEETQYF. In DNA, the CDR3 is TGTGCCAGCAGAGGGGAGCGGGGGGAAGAGACCCAGTACTTC. Together with reference TRBV2 and TRBJ2-5, the CDR3 gives the full variable domain: EPEVTQTPSHQVTQMGQEVILRCVPISNHLYFYWYRQILGQKVEFLVSFYNNEISEKSEIFDDQFSVERPDGSNFTLKIRSTKLEDSAMYFCASRGERGEETQYFGPGTRLLVL.

The chain links TRBV5-5 to TRBJ2-1, with D maybe TRBD2 (6 bases). The CDR3 length is 15 residues. The germline gives CDR1 SGHKS, CDR2 YYEKEE (reference sequence). V dropped 1 base and J dropped 6 bases, with 14 bases sitting between them. CDR3 nucleotide sequence: TGTGCCAGCAGCTTGCGGACCACGCGGGGCAATGAGCAGTTCTTC. Protein product: CASSLRTTRGNEQFF.

The V gene is TRBV4-3, the J gene TRBJ2-2; TRBD2 matches 13 bases. The trim removed 6 bases at V and 4 bases at J, leaving 5 bases unmatched. The germline gives CDR1 LGHNA, CDR2 YSLEER. There are 16 residues in the CDR3. The CDR3: CASSRTSGSPTGELFF. The DNA for the CDR3 is TGCGCCAGCAGTCGGACTAGCGGGAGTCCCACCGGGGAGCTGTTTTTT.

The chain combines TRBV19 with TRBJ1-1, with D unclear. The CDR3 sequence is 12 residues long. The V gene's germline CDR1 is LNHDA and CDR2 SQIVND (reference sequence). The V gene lost 6 bases and the J gene lost 4 bases, with 9 bases spanning the gap. CDR3: CASRAEGTEAFF. In DNA form, the CDR3 reads TGTGCCAGTAGGGCCGAGGGCACTGAAGCTTTCTTT.